The 30 T cell receptor beta chains below were found in one sample sequenced in a study of blood T cell repertoires in COVID-19. The repertoire was sequenced with immunoSEQ multiplex PCR; TCRdb's copy has only in-frame clones and lacks some. Here the sample spans 81,000 or so clones, roughly 92% being singletons. Sequencing used peripheral blood. These receptors originate from a woman aged 55-69 years with active COVID-19.

The rearrangement links TRBV27 to TRBJ2-1; D is unclear. The germline gives CDR1 MNHEY, CDR2 SMNVEV (reference sequence). CDR3 length: 14 residues. V lost 5 bases and J lost 0, with 8 bases in between. The CDR3 DNA follows: TGTGCCAGCAGTCCGAGGAGCTCCTACAATGAGCAGTTCTTC. The encoded protein is CASSPRSSYNEQFF.

This clone was counted a few times. J is TRBJ2-1 and V is TRBV5-1, with 14 bases that match TRBD2. The CDR3 length is 18 residues. The J segment lost 5 bases and the V segment lost 4 bases, leaving 11 bases of the junction unmatched. The germline gives CDR1 SGHRS, CDR2 YFSETQ. CDR3 in amino acids: CASSIPPGLAGAHNEQFF. The CDR3 nucleotides read TGCGCCAGCAGCATACCTCCGGGACTAGCGGGGGCCCACAATGAGCAGTTCTTC.

The chain carries TRBV7-9 and TRBJ2-5; D unclear. The V and J ends lost 5 bases and 2 bases respectively, with 9 bases between them. The CDR3 extends over 13 amino acids. Germline CDR1 reads SEHNR; CDR2 reads FQNEAQ (reference sequence). CDR3 sequence (DNA): TGTGCCAGCAGCCGAGACACTCAAGAGACCCAGTACTTC. This sequence encodes CASSRDTQETQYF.

The gene calls are TRBV3-1 (or the pseudogene TRBV3-2) and TRBJ2-1; a possible D gene is TRBD2 (5 bases). Germline V gene data show CDR1 as LGHDT and CDR2 as YNNKEL (reference sequence). This CDR3 contains 14 residues. V was clipped by 2 bases and J by 8 bases, with 13 bases between them. CDR3 residues: CASSQMRRADEQFF. CDR3 sequence (DNA): TGTGCCAGCAGCCAAATGAGGCGGGCGGATGAGCAGTTCTTC.

This clone was detected only once. This chain joins TRBV5-1 and TRBJ1-1; the D gene is possibly TRBD1 (6 bases). V lost 4 bases to trimming and J lost 5 bases, with 12 bases between them. The CDR3 extends over 13 amino acids. The V gene's germline CDR1 is SGHRS and CDR2 YFSETQ. CDR3 amino acids: CASSNRERTEAFF. DNA of the CDR3: TGCGCCAGCAGCAACAGGGAAAGAACTGAAGCTTTCTTT.

In its sample, this clone was seen a few times. CDR3: CASSIGPGRTEAFF. The CDR3 bases are TGTGCCAGTAGTATAGGACCGGGGAGGACTGAAGCTTTCTTT. J is TRBJ1-1 and V is TRBV19; D gene uncertain. The V end was cut by 1 base, the J end by 5 bases, with 11 bases between. The CDR3 contains 14 residues. CDR1 is LNHDA and CDR2 is SQIVND in the germline V gene (reference sequence).

This chain joins TRBV28 and TRBJ2-7, with 9 bases aligning to TRBD1. V shed 5 bases, J shed 4 bases, and the junction held 12 bases outside the gene matches. The germline gives CDR1 MDHEN, CDR2 SYDVKM. This CDR3 contains 16 residues. CDR3 amino acids: CASSAPGQGFSYEQYF. The CDR3 DNA is TGTGCCAGCAGTGCCCCGGGACAGGGTTTTTCGTACGAGCAGTACTTC.

The genes are TRBV24-1 and TRBJ1-5, with D maybe TRBD1 (6 bases). Per germline, CDR1 KGHDR and CDR2 SFDVKD. The length of the CDR3 is 15 residues. Trimming took 12 bases from V and 3 from J, leaving 20 bases between them. The CDR3 protein is CAAKLQGWLNQPQHF. CDR3 DNA: TGTGCCGCCAAATTACAGGGTTGGCTCAATCAGCCCCAGCATTTT.

This clone was seen only a few times. The chain uses TRBV5-1 and TRBJ2-6, with D tentatively TRBD1 (6 bases). Germline-derived CDR1 and CDR2 are SGHRS and YFSETQ. Trimming cost V 1 base and J 2 bases, with 16 bases left between them. The CDR3 is 18 residues long. CDR3: CASSLRQGLFTGANVLTF. Here the CDR3 DNA reads TGCGCCAGCAGCTTGAGGCAGGGGCTGTTCACTGGGGCCAACGTCCTGACTTTC.

The chain has TRBV7-8 and TRBJ2-2; TRBD2 agrees at 8 bases. The V gene end was trimmed by 2 bases and the J gene end by 5 bases; junction bases not matched to a gene: 10. CDR1 is SGHVS, CDR2 FQNEAQ, per germline. This CDR3 region has 17 residues. CDR3 in amino acids: CASSLIGAGVDTGELFF. The CDR3 DNA sequence: TGTGCCAGCAGCTTAATTGGAGCGGGAGTGGATACCGGGGAGCTGTTTTTT.

V gene TRBV18 combines with J gene TRBJ2-6; 12 nucleotides agree with TRBD1. The junction had 4 bases not matched to a gene; V was cut back by 3 bases and J by 4 bases. From germline, CDR1 is KGHSH and CDR2 LQKENI. The CDR3 consists of 17 residues. The CDR3 is CASSPGTGGAGANVLTF. CDR3 nucleotide sequence: TGTGCCAGCTCACCGGGGACAGGGGGCGCGGGGGCCAACGTCCTGACTTTC. The full variable domain, in which reference TRBV18 and TRBJ2-6 provide the parts outside the CDR3, is NAGVMQNPRHLVRRRGQEARLRCSPMKGHSHVYWYRQLPEEGLKFMVYLQKENIIDESGMPKERFSAEFPKEGPSILRIQQVVRGDSAAYFCASSPGTGGAGANVLTFGAGSRLTVL.

The chain employs TRBV27 and TRBJ2-2, with TRBD2 matching 8 bases. CDR1 and CDR2 from the germline V gene are MNHEY and SMNVEV (reference sequence). The CDR3 has 14 residues. V lost 8 bases and J lost 6; bases outside the gene matches: 8. CDR3 sequence reads: CASGGRGGPGELFF. The CDR3 DNA reads as TGTGCCAGCGGGGGACGGGGGGGCCCCGGGGAGCTGTTTTTT.

The chain recombines TRBV7-6 with TRBJ2-7; 8 bases are shared with TRBD1. V lost 3 bases to trimming and J lost 6 bases; unmatched junction nucleotides: 7. CDR1 is SGHVS, CDR2 FNYEAQ, per germline. CDR3 length equals 14 residues. DNA for the CDR3: TGTGCCAGCAGCTTCGGACAGGGAAGAGGCGAGCAGTACTTC. This gives the protein CASSFGQGRGEQYF.

This rearrangement joins TRBV28 to TRBJ2-5, with TRBD2 matching over 8 bases. TRBJ2-7 matches the DNA end more closely, so the J call is doubtful. Germline CDR1 and CDR2: MDHEN and SYDVKM. This CDR3 region has 15 residues. CDR3 sequence reads: CASSPPGLAGYEQYF. CDR3 DNA: TGTGCCAGCAGTCCCCCCGGGCTAGCGGGCTACGAGCAGTACTTC.

This clone was recorded only once. The V and J genes are TRBV19 and TRBJ2-7, with 11 bases fitting TRBD1. Germline V CDR1 and CDR2: LNHDA, SQIVND (reference sequence). The CDR3 is made up of 14 amino acids. V lost 6 bases and J lost 4; bases outside the gene matches: 5. In DNA, the CDR3 is TGTGCCAGTAGATCCGGGACAGGGGGGTACGAGCAGTACTTC. Translation: CASRSGTGGYEQYF.

The chain uses TRBV3-1 (or the pseudogene TRBV3-2) and TRBJ2-7; 13 nucleotides align to TRBD2. This CDR3 is 15 amino acids long. Germline V CDR1 and CDR2: LGHDT, YNNKEL (reference sequence). The J segment lost 3 bases and the V segment lost 3 bases, leaving 2 bases of the junction unmatched. The CDR3 region is CASSHGTSGVYEQYF. The DNA for the CDR3 is TGTGCCAGCAGCCACGGGACTAGCGGGGTCTACGAGCAGTACTTC.

This sequence joins TRBV5-1 and TRBJ1-1, with 7 bases lining up with TRBD1. The V gene's germline CDR1 is SGHRS and CDR2 YFSETQ. The CDR3 totals 14 residues. The V and J ends lost 0 bases and 7 bases, in that order; junction bases with no gene match: 6. The CDR3 coding sequence is TGCGCCAGCAGCTTGGAGGGGGCGGACAGTGAAGCTTTCTTT. Translating gives CASSLEGADSEAFF.

This clone appeared a single time. This chain connects TRBV7-9 to TRBJ2-2; TRBD1 is a possible D gene (6 bases). CDR3 length: 15 residues. Trimming removed 3 bases at V and 4 bases at J, with 12 bases between. Germline V CDR1 and CDR2: SEHNR, FQNEAQ (reference sequence). The CDR3 reads CASSFWQGPTGELFF. CDR3 nucleotide sequence: TGTGCCAGCAGCTTCTGGCAGGGGCCCACCGGGGAGCTGTTTTTT. Full variable domain (missing parts from reference TRBV7-9 and TRBJ2-2): DTGVSQNPRHKITKRGQNVTFRCDPISEHNRLYWYRQTLGQGPEFLTYFQNEAQLEKSRLLSDRFSAERPKGSFSTLEIQRTEQGDSAMYLCASSFWQGPTGELFFGEGSRLTVL.

The chain joins TRBV2 to TRBJ2-7, with 10 bases that match TRBD2. The CDR3 length is 15 residues. The V and J ends lost 5 bases and 2 bases, in that order; junction bases with no gene match: 6. Germline CDR1 SNHLY, CDR2 FYNNEI. CDR3 coding DNA: TGTGCCAGCAGTCAGAGGACTAGCGGCACCTACGAGCAGTACTTC. Its translation: CASSQRTSGTYEQYF.

The CDR3 DNA reads as TGTGCCAGCAGTCCGGGACTTGGGCCCTACAATGAGCAGTTCTTC. Translating it yields CASSPGLGPYNEQFF. This rearrangement joins TRBV27 to TRBJ2-1; possible D gene TRBD2, 6 bases. V dropped 5 bases and J dropped 2 bases, with 13 bases sitting between them. Germline V lookup: CDR1 MNHEY, CDR2 SMNVEV (reference sequence). The CDR3 has 15 amino acids.

This chain links TRBV18 with TRBJ1-4; 7 positions agree with TRBD1. CDR3 length: 17 amino acids. V trimming: 2 bases; J trimming: 0 bases; junction bases outside the gene matches: 6. In germline, CDR1 is KGHSH, CDR2 LQKENI. The CDR3 DNA sequence: TGTGCCAGCTCACCAAGGGGACAGAGAGCAACTAATGAAAAACTGTTTTTT. Translation: CASSPRGQRATNEKLFF.

The chain has TRBV3-1 (or the pseudogene TRBV3-2) and TRBJ2-3; TRBD2 aligns across 14 bases. The CDR3 loop spans 19 amino acids. The junction had 7 bases not matched to a gene; V was cut back by 0 bases and J by 2 bases. CDR1 and CDR2 (germline): LGHDT, YNNKEL (reference sequence). CDR3 DNA: TGTGCCAGCAGCCAAGAAGGGACTAGCGGGGGAGTAATCACAGATACGCAGTATTTT. Protein product: CASSQEGTSGGVITDTQYF.

This chain joins TRBV21-1 and TRBJ1-1. TRBV21-1 is a pseudogene. The CDR3 is 14 residues long. The CDR3 sequence: CASSKEVEETEAFF. CDR3 DNA sequence: TGTGCCAGCAGCAAAGAAGTTGAGGAAACTGAAGCTTTCTTT.

The chain couples TRBV2 to TRBJ2-1, with 12 nucleotides matching TRBD2. The germline V gene has CDR1 SNHLY and CDR2 FYNNEI. Trimming cost V 6 bases and J 1 base; bases outside gene matches: 7. This CDR3 is 17 amino acids long. CDR3 residues: CASRGPGTSGSYNEQFF. In DNA, the CDR3 is TGTGCCAGCAGGGGACCAGGGACTAGCGGGTCCTACAATGAGCAGTTCTTC.

This rearrangement joins TRBV24-1 to TRBJ2-1; 10 bases align to TRBD1. Per germline, CDR1 KGHDR and CDR2 SFDVKD. With 3 bases clipped from V and 6 bases from J, the junction kept 4 bases outside the gene matches. The CDR3 sequence is 15 residues long. CDR3 nucleotide sequence: TGTGCCACCAGTGATCCCGGACAGGGGGGCAATGAGCAGTTCTTC. It encodes CATSDPGQGGNEQFF.

This CDR3 reads CASSFGDRVIGQPQHF. In nucleotides, the CDR3 is TGTGCCAGCAGTTTCGGAGACAGGGTCATAGGGCAGCCCCAGCATTTT. The V and J genes are TRBV28 and TRBJ1-5; TRBD1 aligns across 7 bases. Germline V lookup: CDR1 MDHEN, CDR2 SYDVKM. Trimming removed 3 bases from V and 7 bases from J; junction bases left unmatched: 12. The CDR3 has 16 amino acids.

The J gene is TRBJ2-2, the V gene TRBV6-6; no reliable D call. This CDR3 spans 16 amino acids. The germline V gene encodes CDR1 MNHNY and CDR2 SVGAGI (reference sequence). The germline V and J ends were trimmed by 0 bases and 0 bases, with 8 bases remaining between them. CDR3 loop: CASSYSRQTNTGELFF. DNA of the CDR3: TGTGCCAGCAGTTACTCGCGACAAACGAACACCGGGGAGCTGTTTTTT.

CDR3 sequence reads: CAISEWTGVAGELFF. In DNA, the CDR3 is TGTGCCATCAGTGAGTGGACAGGGGTCGCCGGGGAGCTGTTTTTT. J is TRBJ2-2 and V is TRBV10-3; 9 positions agree with TRBD1. Germline trimming cut 1 base from V and 6 bases from J; bases unmatched to any gene: 3. This CDR3 region has 15 residues. Germline CDR1 is ENHRY and CDR2 is SYGVKD.

The V call is TRBV6-5, the J call TRBJ1-6, with 7 bases identical to TRBD1. Germline CDR1 reads MNHEY; CDR2 reads SVGAGI. CDR3 length: 14 residues. V shed 7 bases, J shed 8 bases, and the junction held 8 bases outside the gene matches. CDR3 in amino acids: CASTLTGFDSPLHF. The CDR3 DNA is TGTGCCAGCACCCTGACAGGGTTCGATTCACCCCTCCACTTT.

This sequence joins TRBV11-2 and TRBJ1-6, with D possibly being TRBD1 (6 bases). The CDR3 is 16 amino acids. In germline, CDR1 is SGHAT, CDR2 FQNNGV. V was clipped by 0 bases and J by 9 bases, with 15 bases between them. The chain's CDR3 is CASSLDPRGKGSPLHF. The CDR3 DNA sequence: TGTGCCAGCAGCTTAGATCCGAGGGGGAAGGGTTCACCCCTCCACTTT.